A single TCR beta chain is shown here with its context. In the authors' workflow: Reference gene primers were amplified, and this amplification served to estimate nucleated cell counts. The table came from immunoSEQ multiplex PCR; TCRdb's copy has only in-frame clones and leaves some out. V and J calls and clone size are given by that table; D and trimming were obtained from the DNA. The table records some 400,000 clones, 80% to 90% of them present only once. This sample is drawn from a study of blood T cell repertoires in COVID-19. In the study overall: The cDNA or gDNA used as material had been derived from T cells, B-cell-depleted T cells, or PBMCs.

Clinical history reported by participants formed the basis on which cohorts were assigned. Donors in Cohort 3 who had recovered were those with two negative PCRs, healthcare professional clearance, or resolution of their symptoms. The V gene's germline CDR1 is MDHEN and CDR2 SYDVKM. The V end lost 5 bases, the J end lost 6 bases, and 17 bases lay between the germline ends. This CDR3 contains 15 residues. This chain connects TRBV28 to TRBJ2-4, with a weak D call TRBD2 (6 bases). The TCR was taken from a man aged 25-40 years who had recovered from COVID-19. The material sequenced was PBMCs or T cells enriched from blood (not recorded which). The CDR3 sequence is CASSARRGVGNIQYF. CDR3 DNA sequence: TGTGCCAGCAGTGCCCGGCGGGGCGTGGGAAACATTCAGTACTTC.